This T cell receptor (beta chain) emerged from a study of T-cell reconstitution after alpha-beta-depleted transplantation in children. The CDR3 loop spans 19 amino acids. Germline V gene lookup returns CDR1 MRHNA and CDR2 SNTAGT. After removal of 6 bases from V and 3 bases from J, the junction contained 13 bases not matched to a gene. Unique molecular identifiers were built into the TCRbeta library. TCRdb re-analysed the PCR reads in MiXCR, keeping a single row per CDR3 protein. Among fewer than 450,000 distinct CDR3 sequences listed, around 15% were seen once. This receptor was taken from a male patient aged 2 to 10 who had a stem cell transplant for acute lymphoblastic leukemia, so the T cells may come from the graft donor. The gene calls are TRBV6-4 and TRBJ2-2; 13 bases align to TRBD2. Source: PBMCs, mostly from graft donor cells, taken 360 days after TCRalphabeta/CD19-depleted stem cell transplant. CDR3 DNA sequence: TGTGCCAGCAGCCTCCTGGGACTAGCGGGGCCGACTTACACCGGGGAGCTGTTTTTT. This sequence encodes CASSLLGLAGPTYTGELFF.